This T cell receptor beta chain stems from a study of OX40 agonist ivuxolimab in advanced cancers. Study-level findings and limits: Not determined was the antigen specificity of the expanded peripheral T cells.

As regards this clone: What it recognizes is unknown.

V was clipped by 2 bases and J by 5 bases; unmatched bases: 13. There are 17 residues in the CDR3. From germline, CDR1 is SGHAT and CDR2 FQNNGV. Generated by immunoSEQ multiplex PCR, the TCRdb table keeps only in-frame clones and is missing some. The table has about 80,000 clones, roughly 92% seen once; the top ten hold 4.5% to 5%. Sequences were derived from CD4+ or CD8+ T cells sorted from blood, sampled in a trial of the OX40 agonist ivuxolimab. This clonotype originated in an adult with an advanced solid tumor such as melanoma, head and neck, liver or kidney cancer. The chain joins TRBV11-2 to TRBJ2-7; 9 bases align to TRBD1. The CDR3 nucleotides read TGTGCCAGCAGCTTATTCGGACGCCGGGACAGGGAACACGAGCAGTACTTC. Amino acids: CASSLFGRRDREHEQYF.